This TCR beta chain stems from a study of blood T cell repertoires in COVID-19. Whole-study context: Material from acute and convalescent COVID-19 was sourced from the United States, Italy and Spain. Sources were T cells, B-cell-depleted T cells, or PBMCs; the material itself was cDNA or gDNA.

Original analysis: From reference gene primer amplification, estimates of nucleated cell counts were derived. Assay: immunoSEQ multiplex PCR; the TCRdb copy retains only in-frame clones and omits some. The V and J calls and clone size are taken from that table; D and trimming were inferred from the DNA. In the table there are roughly 150,000 clones, around 90% of which are singletons. Trimming cost V 6 bases and J 6 bases; bases outside gene matches: 10. CDR1 is MDHEN, CDR2 SYDVKM, per germline. This CDR3 has 14 amino acids. This TCR came from a human donor in a cohort sampled during active COVID-19. The chain combines TRBV28 with TRBJ1-1; 7 bases align to TRBD1. The sequenced material came from peripheral blood. CDR3 DNA sequence: TGTGCCAGCAGCGAGGACAGGCTAGACCCTGAAGCTTTCTTT. This encodes CASSEDRLDPEAFF.